The 22 T cell receptor beta chains below come from one sample, sequenced in a study of T cell responses to AZD1222 COVID-19 vaccine. This table comes from immunoSEQ multiplex PCR, and its TCRdb copy is limited to in-frame clones, with some not included. The sample comprises some 100,000 clones, 87% of which are singletons, and about 5.2% rests with the top ten. This specimen consisted of peripheral blood, obtained on day 0 of AZD1222 vaccination. These receptors were collected from an adult in good health.

The J gene is TRBJ1-1, the V gene TRBV28; D is unclear. Germline loops: CDR1 MDHEN, CDR2 SYDVKM. The CDR3 has 13 residues. V was clipped by 6 bases and J by 3 bases, with 11 bases between them. The CDR3 nucleotides read TGTGCCAGCAGCCCTCCGTCGTACACTGAAGCTTTCTTT. It is translated as CASSPPSYTEAFF.

The chain uses TRBV7-8 and TRBJ1-2; D not resolved. V dropped 5 bases and J dropped 4 bases, with 14 bases sitting between them. This CDR3 is built from 14 residues. The germline gives CDR1 SGHVS, CDR2 FQNEAQ. CDR3 residues: CASSPTETSYGYTF. CDR3 sequence (DNA): TGTGCCAGCAGCCCTACAGAGACGAGCTATGGCTACACCTTC. Using reference TRBV7-8 and TRBJ1-2 for the parts outside the CDR3, the full variable domain is GAGVSQSPRYKVAKRGQDVALRCDPISGHVSLFWYQQALGQGPEFLTYFQNEAQLDKSGLPSDRFFAERPEGSVSTLKIQRTQQEDSAVYLCASSPTETSYGYTFGSGTRLTVV.

This clone was counted between two and nine times. The V and J genes are TRBV5-6 and TRBJ1-5, with D unresolved. This CDR3 comprises 14 residues. V was cut by 1 base and J by 0 bases, with 5 bases left in between. Germline loops: CDR1 SGHDT, CDR2 YYEEEE. The CDR3 DNA follows: TGTGCCAGCAGCTTGCAGTTTAGCAATCAGCCCCAGCATTTT. Translation: CASSLQFSNQPQHF.

The chain combines TRBV10-3 with TRBJ1-1; D is ambiguous. The CDR3 contains 12 residues. V was clipped by 2 bases and J by 3 bases, with 4 bases between them. CDR1 is ENHRY and CDR2 is SYGVKD in the germline V gene. CDR3: CAISEGDTEAFF. CDR3 nucleotides: TGTGCCATCAGTGAGGGGGACACTGAAGCTTTCTTT.

This clone was detected only a few times. The V call is TRBV7-9, the J call TRBJ1-6; D call uncertain. Germline assignment: CDR1 SEHNR and CDR2 FQNEAQ (reference sequence). CDR3 length: 16 amino acids. Trimming pared 4 bases from V and 8 bases from J, leaving 18 bases between. The CDR3 sequence is CASSSESGGKHSPLHF. The CDR3 coding sequence is TGTGCCAGCAGCTCGGAAAGTGGAGGAAAACATTCACCCCTCCACTTT.

This chain links TRBV2 with TRBJ1-4; 9 positions match TRBD1. CDR3 length: 15 residues. V trimming: 5 bases; J trimming: 8 bases; junction bases outside the gene matches: 9. Per germline, CDR1 SNHLY and CDR2 FYNNEI. The CDR3 DNA sequence: TGTGCCAGCAGTCCGGGACAGGGAAGGGGGGAAAAACTGTTTTTT. This encodes CASSPGQGRGEKLFF.

The gene calls are TRBV10-3 and TRBJ2-5, with 9 bases identical to TRBD1. Germline V gene sequence: CDR1 ENHRY, CDR2 SYGVKD. The trim removed 6 bases at V and 2 bases at J, leaving 13 bases unmatched. The CDR3 runs 17 residues. CDR3 sequence reads: CAISAGTGTTFQETQYF. CDR3 nucleotides: TGTGCCATCAGCGCCGGGACAGGGACTACGTTTCAAGAGACCCAGTACTTC.

The chain is built from TRBV11-3 and TRBJ2-5; 8 bases match TRBD2. The CDR3 is made up of 15 amino acids. Germline CDR1 reads SGHNT; CDR2 reads YENEEA. With 4 bases clipped from V and 5 bases from J, the junction kept 9 bases outside the gene matches. CDR3 sequence reads: CASSSGGLGHETQYF. The CDR3 coding sequence is TGTGCCAGCAGCTCGGGGGGGTTAGGTCACGAGACCCAGTACTTC.

This rearrangement joins TRBV24-1 to TRBJ2-1, with 12 bases that match TRBD2. The junction had 3 bases not matched to a gene; V was cut back by 5 bases and J by 2 bases. CDR3 length equals 16 residues. Germline values: CDR1 KGHDR, CDR2 SFDVKD. CDR3 amino acids: CATSVRTSGTYNEQFF. CDR3 DNA: TGTGCCACCAGTGTCCGGACTAGCGGGACCTACAATGAGCAGTTCTTC.

The CDR3 is CASSEQGGETQYF. The CDR3 nucleotides read TGTGCCAGCAGTGAACAGGGAGGGGAGACCCAGTACTTC. This chain uses TRBV6-1 with TRBJ2-5; 7 nucleotides line up with TRBD2. This CDR3 spans 13 amino acids. V lost 2 bases and J lost 5; bases outside the gene matches: 2. Per germline, CDR1 MNHNS and CDR2 SASEGT.

This clone was observed a handful of times. V gene TRBV21-1 combines with J gene TRBJ2-7. TRBV21-1 is termed a pseudogene. CDR3 length equals 11 residues. The CDR3 here is CASSKVHEQYF. DNA for the CDR3: TGTGCCAGCAGCAAGGTCCACGAGCAGTACTTC.

V gene TRBV18 combines with J gene TRBJ1-2; D ambiguous. Looked up from germline, CDR1 is KGHSH and CDR2 is LQKENI. This CDR3 comprises 13 residues. The V end was cut by 2 bases, the J end by 8 bases, with 12 bases between. CDR3 coding DNA: TGTGCCAGCTCACCAATGGCTCCGGGGGGCTACACCTTC. Its protein is CASSPMAPGGYTF.

The chain has TRBV6-5 and TRBJ2-5; D is undetermined. CDR1 and CDR2 from the germline V gene are MNHEY and SVGAGI. V was pared by 6 bases and J by 1 base, with 9 bases between. The CDR3 is 13 amino acids. CDR3 residues: CASRGPGQETQYF. CDR3 in DNA: TGTGCCAGCAGAGGGCCAGGCCAAGAGACCCAGTACTTC.

The rearrangement joins TRBV28 to TRBJ2-2; the D gene is possibly TRBD1 (5 bases). The germline CDR1 and CDR2 sequences are MDHEN and SYDVKM. The CDR3 totals 15 residues. V was cut by 2 bases and J by 1 base, with 8 bases left in between. CDR3 in amino acids: CASSLRRVNTGELFF. The CDR3 nucleotides are TGTGCCAGCAGTTTACGCAGGGTGAACACCGGGGAGCTGTTTTTT.

V gene TRBV7-2 combines with J gene TRBJ1-2, with D perhaps TRBD1 (5 bases). The CDR3 contains 13 residues. Germline assignment: CDR1 SGHTA and CDR2 FQGNSA. Trimming left V 5 bases short and J 4 bases short, with 11 bases between. The DNA for the CDR3 is TGTGCCAGCAGCCCAGGGCCTGGCTATGGCTACACCTTC. Amino acids: CASSPGPGYGYTF. Drawing the rest from reference TRBV7-2 and TRBJ1-2, the complete variable domain is GAGVSQSPSNKVTEKGKDVELRCDPISGHTALYWYRQSLGQGLEFLIYFQGNSAPDKSGLPSDRFSAERTGGSVSTLTIQRTQQEDSAVYLCASSPGPGYGYTFGSGTRLTVV.

The chain couples TRBV10-1 to TRBJ2-1; D is possibly TRBD2 (6 bases). The CDR3 sequence is 13 residues long. Germline CDR1 WNHNN, CDR2 SYGVQD (reference sequence). V was shortened by 0 bases and J by 8 bases, with 8 bases between the two germline ends. The CDR3 protein is CASSESGLHEQFF. CDR3 DNA: TGCGCCAGCAGTGAGTCGGGACTTCATGAGCAGTTCTTC.

There are a few counts of this clone. The chain has TRBV7-2 and TRBJ2-5; maybe TRBD2 (5 bases). The CDR3 spans 14 residues. The germline gives CDR1 SGHTA, CDR2 FQGNSA. V was shortened by 5 bases and J by 4 bases, with 14 bases between the two germline ends. The CDR3 loop is CASSLQPGRETQYF. The DNA for the CDR3 is TGTGCCAGCAGCCTTCAACCGGGGAGAGAGACCCAGTACTTC.

This chain links TRBV5-1 with TRBJ1-1; 7 bases agree with TRBD1. The CDR3 covers 15 residues. Germline V gene lookup returns CDR1 SGHRS and CDR2 YFSETQ. The trim removed 4 bases at V and 5 bases at J, leaving 11 bases unmatched. The CDR3 DNA reads as TGCGCCAGCAGCCAGAAGGGGGCCGTAGGAACTGAAGCTTTCTTT. Translation gives CASSQKGAVGTEAFF.

This clone showed up just once. The chain uses TRBV30 and TRBJ2-3; D may be TRBD2 (5 bases). This CDR3 contains 14 residues. Trimming stripped 0 bases from V and 2 bases from J, with 9 bases between. Germline V gives CDR1 GTSNPN, CDR2 SVGIG (reference sequence). CDR3 protein: CAWSVDGLTDTQYF. As DNA, the CDR3 is TGTGCCTGGAGTGTCGATGGACTCACAGATACGCAGTATTTT.

This sequence joins TRBV7-9 and TRBJ2-3, with 7 bases identical to TRBD2. Germline CDR1 SEHNR, CDR2 FQNEAQ (reference sequence). Unmatched junction bases numbered 9, after V lost 5 bases and J lost 1 base. CDR3 size: 16 residues. The CDR3 protein is CASSPLGLVGTDTQYF. CDR3 DNA sequence: TGTGCCAGCAGCCCACTCGGACTAGTGGGCACAGATACGCAGTATTTT.

This clone occurred a few times. Here the CDR3 reads CASSLAGGPFNEQFF. CDR3 nucleotide sequence: TGTGCCAGCAGCTTAGCGGGGGGTCCCTTTAATGAGCAGTTCTTC. The genes are TRBV7-3 and TRBJ2-1; 8 bases align to TRBD2. This CDR3 has 15 amino acids. V gave up 2 bases and J gave up 7 bases; unmatched junction bases: 7. Germline loops: CDR1 SGHTA, CDR2 FQGTGA.

The chain has TRBV10-2 and TRBJ1-2; unclear D gene. Trimming took off 0 bases at V and 7 bases at J, with 9 bases between the two ends. Germline V lookup: CDR1 WSHSY, CDR2 SAAADI. The CDR3 length is 13 residues. The CDR3 region is CASSESTKSGYTF. In nucleotides, the CDR3 is TGCGCCAGCAGTGAGTCGACGAAGTCTGGCTACACCTTC.